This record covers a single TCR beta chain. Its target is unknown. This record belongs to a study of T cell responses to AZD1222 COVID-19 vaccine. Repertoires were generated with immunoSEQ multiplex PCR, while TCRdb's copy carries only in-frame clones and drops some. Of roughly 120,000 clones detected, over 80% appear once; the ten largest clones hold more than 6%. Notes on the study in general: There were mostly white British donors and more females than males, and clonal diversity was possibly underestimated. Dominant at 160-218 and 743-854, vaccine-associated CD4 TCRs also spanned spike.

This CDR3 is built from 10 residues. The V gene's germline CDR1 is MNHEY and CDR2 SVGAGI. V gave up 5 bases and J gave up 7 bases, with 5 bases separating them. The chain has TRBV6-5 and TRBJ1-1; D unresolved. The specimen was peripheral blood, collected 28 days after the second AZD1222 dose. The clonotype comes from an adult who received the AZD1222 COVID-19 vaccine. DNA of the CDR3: TGTGCCAGCAGTAGGAGTGAAGCTTTCTTT. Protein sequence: CASSRSEAFF.